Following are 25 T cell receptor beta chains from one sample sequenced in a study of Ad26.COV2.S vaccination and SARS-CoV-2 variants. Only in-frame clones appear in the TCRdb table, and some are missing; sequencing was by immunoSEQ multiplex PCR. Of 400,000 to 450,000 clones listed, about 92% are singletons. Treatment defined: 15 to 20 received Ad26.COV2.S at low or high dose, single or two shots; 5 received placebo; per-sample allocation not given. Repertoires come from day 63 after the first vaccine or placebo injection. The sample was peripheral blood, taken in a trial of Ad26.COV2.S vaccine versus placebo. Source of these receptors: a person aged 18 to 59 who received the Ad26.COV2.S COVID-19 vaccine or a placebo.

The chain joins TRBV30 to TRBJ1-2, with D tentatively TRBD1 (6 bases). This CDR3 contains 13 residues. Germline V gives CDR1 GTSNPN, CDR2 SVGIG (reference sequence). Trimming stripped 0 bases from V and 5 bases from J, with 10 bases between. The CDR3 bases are TGTGCCTGGAGTGTCACAGGGATGTATGGCTACACCTTC. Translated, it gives CAWSVTGMYGYTF.

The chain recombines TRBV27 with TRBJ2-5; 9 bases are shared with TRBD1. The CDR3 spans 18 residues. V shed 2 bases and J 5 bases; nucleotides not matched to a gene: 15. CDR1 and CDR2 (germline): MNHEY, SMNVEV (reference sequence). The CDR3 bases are TGTGCCAGCAGTTTAGGATCGGTATGGGGACAGGGACCGGAGACCCAGTACTTC. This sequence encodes CASSLGSVWGQGPETQYF.

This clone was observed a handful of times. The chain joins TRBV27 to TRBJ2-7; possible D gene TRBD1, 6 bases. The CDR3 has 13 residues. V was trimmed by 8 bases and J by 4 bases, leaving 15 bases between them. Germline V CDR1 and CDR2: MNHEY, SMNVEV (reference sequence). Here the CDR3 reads CASSWTVGYEQYF. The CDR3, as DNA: TGTGCCAGCTCGTGGACAGTCGGGTACGAGCAGTACTTC.

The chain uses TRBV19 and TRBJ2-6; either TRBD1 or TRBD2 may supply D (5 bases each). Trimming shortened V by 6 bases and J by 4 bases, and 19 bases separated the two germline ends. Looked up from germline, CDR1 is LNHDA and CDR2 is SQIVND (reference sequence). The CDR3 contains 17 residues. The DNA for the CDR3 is TGTGCCAGTAGCCGAGGGGTAAGACAGACCGGGGCCAACGTCCTGACTTTC. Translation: CASSRGVRQTGANVLTF.

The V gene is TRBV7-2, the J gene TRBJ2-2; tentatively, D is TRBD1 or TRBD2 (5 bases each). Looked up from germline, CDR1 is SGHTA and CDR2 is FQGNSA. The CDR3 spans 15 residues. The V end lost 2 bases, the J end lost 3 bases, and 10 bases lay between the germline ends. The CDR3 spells CASSLSGHHTGELFF. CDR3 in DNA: TGTGCCAGCAGCTTATCGGGGCATCACACCGGGGAGCTGTTTTTT.

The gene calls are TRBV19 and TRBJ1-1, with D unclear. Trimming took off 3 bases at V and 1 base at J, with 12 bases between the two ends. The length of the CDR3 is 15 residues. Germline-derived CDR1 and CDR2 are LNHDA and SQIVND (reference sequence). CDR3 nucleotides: TGTGCCAGTAGTATGGGCGAAATACAGAACACTGAAGCTTTCTTT. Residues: CASSMGEIQNTEAFF.

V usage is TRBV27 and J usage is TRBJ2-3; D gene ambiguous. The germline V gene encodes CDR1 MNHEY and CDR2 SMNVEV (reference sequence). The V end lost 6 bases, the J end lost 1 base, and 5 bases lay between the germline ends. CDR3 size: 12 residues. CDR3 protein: CASRGRTDTQYF. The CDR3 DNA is TGTGCCAGCAGGGGCCGCACAGATACGCAGTATTTT.

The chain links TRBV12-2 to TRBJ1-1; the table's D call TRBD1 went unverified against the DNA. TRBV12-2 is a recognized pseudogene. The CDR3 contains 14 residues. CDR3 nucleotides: TGTGCAACGAATGCCGGACAGGGGAACACTGAAGCTTTCTTT. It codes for CATNAGQGNTEAFF.

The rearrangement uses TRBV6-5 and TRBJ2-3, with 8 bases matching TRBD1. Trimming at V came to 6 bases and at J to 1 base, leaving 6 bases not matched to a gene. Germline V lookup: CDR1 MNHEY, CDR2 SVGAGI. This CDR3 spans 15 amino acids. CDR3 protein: CASSPDRVRTDTQYF. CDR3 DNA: TGTGCCAGCAGCCCGGACAGGGTACGCACAGATACGCAGTATTTT.

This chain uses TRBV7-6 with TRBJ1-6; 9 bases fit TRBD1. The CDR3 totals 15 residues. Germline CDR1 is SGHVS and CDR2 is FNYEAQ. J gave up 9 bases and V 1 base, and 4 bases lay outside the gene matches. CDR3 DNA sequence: TGTGCCAGCAGCTTAGGGGGACAGGGAGGTTCACCCCTCCACTTT. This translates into CASSLGGQGGSPLHF.

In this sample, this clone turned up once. CDR3 region: CASSQAGTGNEKLFF. The CDR3 DNA follows: TGCGCCAGCAGCCAAGCCGGGACAGGGAATGAAAAACTGTTTTTT. The chain combines TRBV4-3 with TRBJ1-4, with 9 bases matching TRBD1. CDR3 length: 15 residues. CDR1 LGHNA and CDR2 YSLEER come from the germline V gene. The V and J ends lost 1 base and 5 bases, in that order; junction bases with no gene match: 2.

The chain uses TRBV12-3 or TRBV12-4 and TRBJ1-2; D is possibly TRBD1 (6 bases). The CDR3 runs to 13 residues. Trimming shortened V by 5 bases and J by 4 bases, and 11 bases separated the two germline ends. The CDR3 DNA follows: TGTGCCAGCAGTAAAACAGGGTCCTATGGCTACACCTTC. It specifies CASSKTGSYGYTF.

CDR3 sequence: CASSLEGNNYGYTF. The CDR3 DNA reads as TGTGCCAGCAGCTTGGAGGGTAATAACTATGGCTACACCTTC. V and J are TRBV5-5 and TRBJ1-2; D is unresolved. With 0 bases removed from V and 1 base from J, the gap between germline ends came to 7 bases. The CDR3 runs 14 residues. Germline values: CDR1 SGHKS, CDR2 YYEKEE (reference sequence). Using reference TRBV5-5 and TRBJ1-2 for the parts outside the CDR3, the full variable domain is DAGVTQSPTHLIKTRGQQVTLRCSPISGHKSVSWYQQVLGQGPQFIFQYYEKEERGRGNFPDRFSARQFPNYSSELNVNALLLGDSALYLCASSLEGNNYGYTFGSGTRLTVV.

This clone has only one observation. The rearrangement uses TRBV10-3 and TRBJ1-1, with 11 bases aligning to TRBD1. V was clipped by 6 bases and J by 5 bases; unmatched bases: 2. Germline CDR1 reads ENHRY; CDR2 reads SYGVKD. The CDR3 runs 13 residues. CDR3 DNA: TGTGCCATCAGGGGGACAGGGGGTACTGAAGCTTTCTTT. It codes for CAIRGTGGTEAFF.

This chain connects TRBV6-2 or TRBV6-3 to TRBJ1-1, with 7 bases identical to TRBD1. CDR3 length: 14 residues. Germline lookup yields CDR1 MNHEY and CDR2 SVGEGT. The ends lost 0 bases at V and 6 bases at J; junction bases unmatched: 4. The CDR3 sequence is CASSYSGGSAEAFF. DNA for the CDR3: TGTGCCAGCAGTTACTCAGGGGGCAGCGCTGAAGCTTTCTTT.

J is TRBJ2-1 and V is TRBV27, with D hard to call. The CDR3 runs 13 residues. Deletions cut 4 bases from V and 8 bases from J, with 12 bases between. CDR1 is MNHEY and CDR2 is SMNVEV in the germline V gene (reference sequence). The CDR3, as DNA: TGTGCCAGCAGTTCCGGGCTTAACCATGAGCAGTTCTTC. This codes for CASSSGLNHEQFF.

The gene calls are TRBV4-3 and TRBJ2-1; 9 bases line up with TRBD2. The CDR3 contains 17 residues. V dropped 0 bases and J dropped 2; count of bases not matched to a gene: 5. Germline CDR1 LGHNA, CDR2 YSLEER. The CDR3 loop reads CASSQEGLAGTYNEQFF. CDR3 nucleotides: TGCGCCAGCAGCCAAGAAGGCCTAGCGGGAACCTACAATGAGCAGTTCTTC.

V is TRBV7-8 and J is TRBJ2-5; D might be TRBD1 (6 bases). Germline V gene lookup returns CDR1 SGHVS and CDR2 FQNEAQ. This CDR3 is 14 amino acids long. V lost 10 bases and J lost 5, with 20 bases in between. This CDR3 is CATRIPGQSETQYF. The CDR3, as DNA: TGTGCCACACGAATACCCGGACAGAGCGAGACCCAGTACTTC. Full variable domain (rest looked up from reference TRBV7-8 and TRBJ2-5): GAGVSQSPRYKVAKRGQDVALRCDPISGHVSLFWYQQALGQGPEFLTYFQNEAQLDKSGLPSDRFFAERPEGSVSTLKIQRTQQEDSAVYLCATRIPGQSETQYFGPGTRLLVL.

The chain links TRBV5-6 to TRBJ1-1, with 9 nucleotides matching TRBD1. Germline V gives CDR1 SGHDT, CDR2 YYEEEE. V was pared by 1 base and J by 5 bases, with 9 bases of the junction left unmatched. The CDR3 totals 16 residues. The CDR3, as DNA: TGTGCCAGCAGCTTGTGGGACAGGGACGGAGGAACTGAAGCTTTCTTT. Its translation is CASSLWDRDGGTEAFF.

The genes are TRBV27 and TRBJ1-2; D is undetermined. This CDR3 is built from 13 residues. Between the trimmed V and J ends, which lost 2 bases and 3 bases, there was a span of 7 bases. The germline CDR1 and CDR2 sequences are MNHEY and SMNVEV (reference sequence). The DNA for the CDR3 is TGTGCCAGCAGTTTAACCGGGCACTATGGCTACACCTTC. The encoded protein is CASSLTGHYGYTF.

CDR3 nucleotide sequence: TGTGCCAGCTCGTCACCGGGACAGGGGCAAGAGACCCAGTACTTC. Translating gives CASSSPGQGQETQYF. This chain uses TRBV18 with TRBJ2-5; the match to TRBD1 covers 10 bases. There are 15 residues in the CDR3. The ends lost 6 bases at V and 2 bases at J; junction bases unmatched: 6. Germline CDR1 is KGHSH and CDR2 is LQKENI.

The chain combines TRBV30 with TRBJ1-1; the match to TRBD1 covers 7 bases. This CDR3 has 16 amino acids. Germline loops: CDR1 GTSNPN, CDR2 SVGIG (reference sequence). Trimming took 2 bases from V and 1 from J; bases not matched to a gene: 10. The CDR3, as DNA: TGTGCCTGGAGTTTGGACAGGATCAGAAAGAACACTGAAGCTTTCTTT. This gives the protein CAWSLDRIRKNTEAFF.

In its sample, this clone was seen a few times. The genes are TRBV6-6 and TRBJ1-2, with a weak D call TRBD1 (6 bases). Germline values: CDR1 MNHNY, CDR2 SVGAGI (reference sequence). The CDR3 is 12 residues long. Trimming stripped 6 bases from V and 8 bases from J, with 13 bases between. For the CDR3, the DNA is TGTGCCAGCAGCGCTTTACAGGGCGGCTACACCTTC. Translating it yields CASSALQGGYTF.

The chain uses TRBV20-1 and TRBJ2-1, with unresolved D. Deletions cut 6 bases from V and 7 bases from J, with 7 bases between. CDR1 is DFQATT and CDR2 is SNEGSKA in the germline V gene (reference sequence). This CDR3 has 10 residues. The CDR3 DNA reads TGCAGTGCACCGAGGAATGAGCAGTTCTTC. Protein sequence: CSAPRNEQFF.

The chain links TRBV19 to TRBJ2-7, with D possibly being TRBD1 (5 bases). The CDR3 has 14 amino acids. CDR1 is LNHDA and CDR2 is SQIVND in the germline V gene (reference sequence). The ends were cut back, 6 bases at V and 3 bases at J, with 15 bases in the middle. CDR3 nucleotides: TGTGCCAGTAGCCAAGGGGCTTGGCTCTACGAGCAGTACTTC. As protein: CASSQGAWLYEQYF.